Listed below are T cell receptor beta chains from one sample, sequenced in a study of blood T cell repertoires in COVID-19. The protocol was immunoSEQ multiplex PCR, while the TCRdb copy is restricted to in-frame clones and leaves out a portion. Here the sample spans 200,000 to 300,000 clones, over 90% being singletons. The specimen was peripheral blood. The receptors shown here come from a man in his thirties or forties with COVID-19, enrolled during active disease. Both conserved end residues are part of each CDR3. A clone size is listed for some rows: how often the clone was seen (once, few, many), or a class if it is expanded.

v_call,j_call,clone_size,cdr3_aa
TRBV10-3,TRBJ1-2,NA,CAISGGQYGYTF
TRBV29-1,TRBJ1-4,NA,CSVAARTGRELFF
TRBV15,TRBJ1-1,NA,CATSRDLPQGMNTEAFF
TRBV6-1,TRBJ2-4,NA,CASSEQGLAKNIQYF
TRBV6-2/TRBV6-3,TRBJ2-3,NA,CASSSGQGAGDTQYF
TRBV4-1,TRBJ1-2,few,CASSQDPGVNYGYTF
TRBV20-1,TRBJ1-2,NA,CSASDRGQGYGYTF
TRBV5-4,TRBJ2-3,NA,CASSLAPTRTGSTDTQYF
TRBV14,TRBJ2-3,NA,CASRSGDTQYF
TRBV3-1/TRBV3-2,TRBJ1-5,NA,CASSQGVEGHQPQHF
TRBV4-1,TRBJ2-2,NA,CASSHPGLAGVPGNTGELFF
TRBV9,TRBJ2-7,NA,CASSGQGADEQYF
TRBV7-2,TRBJ2-1,NA,CASSLEGAGVHNEQFF
TRBV23-1,TRBJ1-5,NA,CASKGSGSNQPQHF
TRBV6-6,TRBJ1-1,NA,CASSKEPGQGAEAFF
TRBV11-2,TRBJ2-1,NA,CASSLGDRPNEQFF
TRBV18,TRBJ1-1,NA,CASSQVSMNTEAFF
TRBV25-1,TRBJ2-1,NA,CASSEGSGVRNEQFF
TRBV7-9,TRBJ1-5,NA,CASSLGTGRINQPQHF
TRBV4-1,TRBJ2-2,NA,CASSHGPGQDPTGELFF
TRBV13,TRBJ2-3,NA,CASSLGGEGTDTQYF
TRBV6-5,TRBJ1-1,NA,CASRSRVAGTEAFF
TRBV2,TRBJ2-7,NA,CASRATDSYEQYF
TRBV7-9,TRBJ2-1,NA,CASSLGTFGGADNEQFF
TRBV6-5,TRBJ2-7,NA,CASRQGQGAYEQYF
TRBV27,TRBJ1-1,NA,CASSLFPVAGYTEAFF
TRBV10-1,TRBJ2-2,few,CASSEGSPTGELFF
TRBV3-1/TRBV3-2,TRBJ1-1,NA,CASSRGMNTEAFF
TRBV5-1,TRBJ1-1,NA,CASSPEQGTEAFF
TRBV5-1,TRBJ2-1,NA,CASSTEGQVVRNEQFF
TRBV4-2,TRBJ1-2,NA,CASSQAGTNNYGYTF
TRBV18,TRBJ1-2,NA,CASSRQRLGSDGYTF
TRBV2,TRBJ1-5,NA,CASSPRAGGTFSSSNQPQHF
TRBV7-9,TRBJ1-6,NA,CASSLVWTEDGNSPLHF
TRBV3-1/TRBV3-2,TRBJ2-3,NA,CASSQASGGTDTQYF
TRBV19,TRBJ1-4,NA,CASTGTGVVKLFF
TRBV5-1,TRBJ2-2,once,CASSRVATDTGELFF
TRBV10-2,TRBJ1-6,NA,CASSDPQGTSPLHF
TRBV18,TRBJ1-1,NA,CASSPATGGAGEAFF
TRBV19,TRBJ2-3,NA,CATSPGTFRGAPDTQYF
TRBV5-1,TRBJ2-3,few,CASSLGASGEDTQYF
TRBV3-1/TRBV3-2,TRBJ2-1,NA,CASSQDKVAGHEQFF
TRBV4-1,TRBJ2-5,NA,CASSQGRTRDMETQYF
TRBV7-2,TRBJ1-1,NA,CASRMGQVNTEAFF
TRBV5-1,TRBJ1-1,NA,CASSLRQGDTEAFF
TRBV15,TRBJ2-1,NA,CATKDSGESYNEQFF
TRBV2,TRBJ1-5,NA,CASSNTGGNQPQHF
TRBV14,TRBJ2-5,NA,CASSQGQRLQETQYF
TRBV3-1/TRBV3-2,TRBJ2-5,NA,CASSQKRGKETQYF
TRBV19,TRBJ2-2,NA,CASTWDRGSTGELFF
TRBV13,TRBJ2-6,once,CASLLLSGANVLTF
TRBV5-1,TRBJ1-2,once,CASSLDFQGRRYTF
TRBV5-1,TRBJ2-1,NA,CASSLEAGEWNEQFF
TRBV19,TRBJ1-2,NA,CASSVGQGADGYTF
TRBV6-5,TRBJ2-5,NA,CAGESGTVEETQYF
TRBV6-5,TRBJ1-6,NA,CAILREVNSPLHF